The sequence of this TCR beta chain was determined in a study of blood T cell repertoires in COVID-19. For the study at large: Acute and convalescent COVID-19 specimens originated in the United States, Italy and Spain. The cDNA or gDNA used as material had been derived from T cells, B-cell-depleted T cells, or PBMCs.

CDR3 size: 13 residues. The germline V and J ends were trimmed by 6 bases and 4 bases, with 12 bases remaining between them. Germline lookup yields CDR1 KGHSH and CDR2 LQKENI. Original analysis: Counts of nucleated cells, estimated from reference gene primer amplification, were obtained. Sequenced by immunoSEQ multiplex PCR; TCRdb stores in-frame clones only, minus some. The V and J calls and clone size are taken from that table; D and trimming were inferred from the DNA. In the table there are about 41,000 clones, roughly 80% of which are singletons. The chain uses TRBV18 and TRBJ1-2; possible D gene TRBD1, 6 bases. The TCR comes from a woman aged 55 to 70 with acute or convalescent COVID-19. Sequenced: peripheral blood. The CDR3 DNA reads as TGTGCCAGCTCGCCGGACAGCGCCTATGGCTACACCTTC. This gives the protein CASSPDSAYGYTF.